This TCR beta chain appears in the sequencing data of a study of human T cells and chemical hapten exposure. Findings of the study overall: TCRs whose frequency exceeded 1 in 1000 remained the same following DPC sensitization.

Stated time point: patch test 1, 2 weeks after DPC sensitization. Treatment in this sample: therapeutic diphenylcyclopropenone sensitization with weekly scalp DPC. TCRdb reprocessed the RACE reads via MiXCR and lists one record per CDR3 protein. The sample lists about 380,000 distinct CDR3 sequences, nearly 5% seen once, with about 2.2% in the top ten. Between the trimmed V and J ends, which lost 4 bases and 9 bases, there was a span of 7 bases. Germline V lookup: CDR1 MNHEY, CDR2 SMNVEV (reference sequence). The CDR3 is 11 amino acids. Comment on this clonotype: Its antigen is unknown.

This receptor was taken from a woman between 45 and 60 years old with alopecia areata. Some clones in this sample may be carry-over from other donors' samples. The sample in question was whole blood, obtained in connection with sensitization to the hapten diphenylcyclopropenone (DPC). The rearrangement uses TRBV27 and TRBJ2-1; perhaps TRBD2 as D (5 bases). This CDR3 reads CASSSGSEQFF. For the CDR3, the DNA is TGTGCCAGCAGTTCGGGATCTGAGCAGTTCTTC.